The 29 T cell receptor beta chains listed next were all sequenced from one sample in a study of identical twins. TCRdb re-analysed the 5' RACE reads in MiXCR, keeping a single row per CDR3 protein. The data show approximately 620,000 distinct CDR3 sequences, 8% to 9% seen once. These same data were also listed under a study on yellow fever vaccine responses in identical twins.

The sample comprised PBMCs. The receptors stem from a young woman in good health.

The chain uses TRBV28 and TRBJ2-3, with a weak D call TRBD2 (5 bases). Trimming removed 3 bases at V and 2 bases at J, with 15 bases between. This CDR3 is built from 16 residues. In germline, CDR1 is MDHEN, CDR2 SYDVKM. The DNA of the CDR3 is TGTGCCAGCAGTTTCTTTGCGGGCTCGTTCACAGATACGCAGTATTTT. Translated, it gives CASSFFAGSFTDTQYF.

The V gene is TRBV7-6, the J gene TRBJ2-1; no definite D call. CDR3 length: 13 amino acids. V was clipped by 5 bases and J by 7 bases, with 12 bases between them. Per germline, CDR1 SGHVS and CDR2 FNYEAQ. In nucleotides, the CDR3 is TGTGCCAGCAGCCAAGCGTATGGGAATGAGCAGTTCTTC. Protein: CASSQAYGNEQFF.

This clonotype was observed at least ten times. This chain uses TRBV6-5 with TRBJ2-2; D gene unclear. The CDR3 runs to 15 residues. Per the germline V gene, CDR1 is MNHEY and CDR2 is SVGAGI. With 2 bases removed from V and 1 base from J, the gap between germline ends came to 8 bases. The CDR3 region has the DNA TGTGCCAGCAGTTACACCCCGGGGAACACCGGGGAGCTGTTTTTT. This encodes CASSYTPGNTGELFF.

The chain couples TRBV30 to TRBJ2-1; no clear D. V was shortened by 3 bases and J by 5 bases, with 11 bases between the two germline ends. Germline loops: CDR1 GTSNPN, CDR2 SVGIG (reference sequence). The CDR3 runs to 13 residues. CDR3 nucleotides: TGTGCCTGGAGATCGACCGGAGACAATGAGCAGTTCTTC. Protein sequence: CAWRSTGDNEQFF. Full variable domain (outside the CDR3, taken from reference TRBV30 and TRBJ2-1): SQTIHQWPATLVQPVGSPLSLECTVEGTSNPNLYWYRQAAGRGLQLLFYSVGIGQISSEVPQNLSASRPQDRQFILSSKKLLLSDSGFYLCAWRSTGDNEQFFGPGTRLTVL.

This clonotype was observed many times. The gene calls are TRBV20-1 and TRBJ2-5; no clear D. This CDR3 is built from 15 residues. The germline V and J ends were trimmed by 2 bases and 1 base, with 14 bases remaining between them. The germline V gene has CDR1 DFQATT and CDR2 SNEGSKA (reference sequence). The CDR3 sequence is CSARPHLRVQETQYF. The CDR3 DNA reads TGCAGTGCTAGACCGCATCTCCGGGTCCAAGAGACCCAGTACTTC.

This clonotype was recorded a few times. The chain employs TRBV7-2 and TRBJ2-7, with D perhaps assigned TRBD1 or TRBD2 (5 bases each). The CDR3 runs 15 residues. Trimming left V 0 bases short and J 3 bases short, with 12 bases between. CDR1 and CDR2 (germline): SGHTA, FQGNSA. The CDR3 is CASSLARDGDYEQYF. Written as DNA, the CDR3 is TGTGCCAGCAGCTTAGCCCGGGACGGGGACTACGAGCAGTACTTC.

This clonotype was seen ten or more times. The genes are TRBV12-3 or TRBV12-4 and TRBJ2-1, with D possibly being TRBD1 or TRBD2 (5 bases each). The length of the CDR3 is 14 residues. The V end was cut by 5 bases, the J end by 9 bases, with 17 bases between. This chain's CDR3 is CASSLPGPLSEQFF. In DNA, the CDR3 is TGTGCCAGCAGTCTTCCGGGGCCCTTAAGTGAGCAGTTCTTC.

This chain connects TRBV6-2 or TRBV6-3 to TRBJ2-7, with 8 bases lining up with TRBD1. CDR3 size: 17 residues. Germline lookup yields CDR1 MNHEY and CDR2 SVGEGT. Trimming cost V 4 bases and J 3 bases; bases outside gene matches: 14. This chain's CDR3 is CASSSLLGDRSYYEQYF. The DNA for the CDR3 is TGTGCCAGCAGTTCCTTACTCGGGGACAGGTCCTACTACGAGCAGTACTTC.

The chain employs TRBV5-1 and TRBJ2-3, with D possibly TRBD2 on 5 matching bases. V was trimmed by 6 bases and J by 0 bases, leaving 8 bases between them. CDR1 and CDR2 from the germline V gene are SGHRS and YFSETQ. The CDR3 is made up of 13 amino acids. CDR3 sequence reads: CASKQRSTDTQYF. CDR3 coding DNA: TGCGCCAGCAAACAGCGGAGCACAGATACGCAGTATTTT.

The chain combines TRBV7-2 with TRBJ2-7; TRBD1 matches at 7 bases. Germline assignment: CDR1 SGHTA and CDR2 FQGNSA. The CDR3 is 13 amino acids. V lost 2 bases, J lost 6 bases, and 4 bases stayed unmatched. For the CDR3, the DNA is TGTGCCAGCAGCTTACTTTCAGGGGGCGAGCAGTACTTC. This translates into CASSLLSGGEQYF.

This clonotype turned up a few times. The chain couples TRBV20-1 to TRBJ2-1, with D perhaps matching TRBD1 (5 bases). The CDR3 length is 13 residues. V was cut by 0 bases and J by 6 bases, with 9 bases left in between. Germline lookup yields CDR1 DFQATT and CDR2 SNEGSKA (reference sequence). This chain's CDR3 is CSARDIRGNEQFF. Written as DNA, the CDR3 is TGCAGTGCTAGAGATATAAGGGGCAATGAGCAGTTCTTC.

This clonotype was detected many times. V usage is TRBV4-3 and J usage is TRBJ2-3; 14 bases fit TRBD2. Germline V gives CDR1 LGHNA, CDR2 YSLEER. V lost 4 bases and J lost 3; bases outside the gene matches: 15. The length of the CDR3 is 20 residues. CDR3 coding DNA: TGCGCCAGCAGCCTAAAATCCGGGACTAGCGGGAGAGAGGTAACAGATACGCAGTATTTT. Amino acids: CASSLKSGTSGREVTDTQYF.

V usage is TRBV29-1 and J usage is TRBJ1-1; TRBD1 aligns across 8 bases. Germline loops: CDR1 SQVTM, CDR2 ANQGSEA. V lost 7 bases to trimming and J lost 4 bases; unmatched junction nucleotides: 14. CDR3 length equals 15 residues. CDR3 loop: CSGVPSGGAGTEAFF. In DNA, the CDR3 is TGCAGCGGAGTCCCTTCAGGGGGCGCAGGCACTGAAGCTTTCTTT.

This chain joins TRBV21-1 and TRBJ2-7; the DNA was not compared with TRBD1, the D call given in the table. TRBV21-1 is listed as a pseudogene. This CDR3 is 17 amino acids long. The CDR3 sequence: CASSFGPGQGETYEQYF. DNA for the CDR3: TGTGCCAGCAGCTTCGGCCCGGGACAGGGGGAAACCTACGAGCAGTACTTC.

There are a few counts of this clonotype. This rearrangement joins TRBV4-2 to TRBJ1-2; possibly TRBD1 for D (5 bases). From germline, CDR1 is LGHNA and CDR2 YNFKEQ. V was clipped by 4 bases and J by 0 bases, with 9 bases between them. The CDR3 has 14 amino acids. In DNA form, the CDR3 reads TGTGCCAGCAGCCCCAGGGTTACTAACTATGGCTACACCTTC. Residues: CASSPRVTNYGYTF.

This clonotype was detected only a few times. The chain links TRBV20-1 to TRBJ2-7; the match to TRBD2 covers 14 bases. Trimming removed 2 bases from V and 2 bases from J; junction bases left unmatched: 8. From germline, CDR1 is DFQATT and CDR2 SNEGSKA (reference sequence). This CDR3 has 17 amino acids. The CDR3, as DNA: TGCAGTGCTAGACCAGGACTAGCGGGGGGACACGCCTACGAGCAGTACTTC. This sequence encodes CSARPGLAGGHAYEQYF.

This clonotype was seen ten or more times. The rearrangement joins TRBV4-1 to TRBJ2-3; no definite D call. The length of the CDR3 is 18 residues. V lost 4 bases to trimming and J lost 1 base, with 21 bases between them. The germline V gene encodes CDR1 MGHRA and CDR2 YSYEKL. This CDR3 is CASSRESVSRSGTDTQYF. CDR3 DNA: TGCGCCAGCAGCCGCGAGTCCGTCTCGCGGTCTGGCACAGATACGCAGTATTTT.

This clonotype was counted at least ten times. The chain employs TRBV5-6 and TRBJ2-2; maybe TRBD2 (6 bases). CDR3 length equals 17 residues. V was pared by 0 bases and J by 1 base, with 13 bases between. CDR1 is SGHDT, CDR2 YYEEEE, per germline. The CDR3 DNA sequence: TGTGCCAGCAGCTTGGTGGTAGCGGAGGGGAACACCGGGGAGCTGTTTTTT. Translation: CASSLVVAEGNTGELFF.

The table lists this clonotype with a few counts. The rearrangement links TRBV18 to TRBJ2-1; no firm D call. Germline CDR1 KGHSH, CDR2 LQKENI. CDR3 length: 16 residues. The ends were cut back, 0 bases at V and 0 bases at J, with 9 bases in the middle. This CDR3 reads CASSPPSAPSYNEQFF. The CDR3 DNA is TGTGCCAGCTCACCACCTTCGGCCCCCTCCTACAATGAGCAGTTCTTC.

The chain carries TRBV3-1 and TRBJ2-1; maybe TRBD2 (5 bases). Germline lookup yields CDR1 LGHDT and CDR2 YNNKEL (reference sequence). The ends were cut back, 4 bases at V and 4 bases at J, with 14 bases in the middle. The CDR3 consists of 15 residues. CDR3 amino acids: CASSPLATDYNEQFF. The CDR3 bases are TGTGCCAGCAGCCCCTTAGCGACCGATTACAATGAGCAGTTCTTC.

This clonotype has at least ten counts. The chain is built from TRBV15 and TRBJ2-1; 10 bases are a match to TRBD1. Per germline, CDR1 LNHNV and CDR2 YYDKDF (reference sequence). This CDR3 region has 14 residues. Losses at the gene ends were 6 bases for V and 4 bases for J; bases not matched to a gene: 3. The CDR3 loop is CATRGQGVYNEQFF. CDR3 coding DNA: TGTGCCACCAGAGGACAGGGGGTTTACAATGAGCAGTTCTTC.

This clonotype was found a few times. V is TRBV29-1 and J is TRBJ2-7; D is unresolved. Germline V gives CDR1 SQVTM, CDR2 ANQGSEA. V was clipped by 6 bases and J by 0 bases, with 9 bases between them. The CDR3 is 12 residues long. The CDR3 sequence is CSVGKGSYEQYF. The CDR3 nucleotides are TGCAGCGTGGGTAAGGGCTCCTACGAGCAGTACTTC.

The table lists this clonotype with many counts. J is TRBJ2-3 and V is TRBV4-3, with 7 bases matching TRBD2. The germline V gene encodes CDR1 LGHNA and CDR2 YSLEER. The V and J ends lost 0 bases and 2 bases, in that order; junction bases with no gene match: 11. CDR3 length: 18 amino acids. CDR3 amino acids: CASSQDVWLAVTTDTQYF. The CDR3 DNA follows: TGCGCCAGCAGCCAAGATGTTTGGCTAGCGGTAACCACAGATACGCAGTATTTT.

This clonotype was observed at least ten times. This rearrangement joins TRBV15 to TRBJ2-1, with D tentatively TRBD1 (6 bases). The germline V gene has CDR1 LNHNV and CDR2 YYDKDF (reference sequence). The CDR3 loop spans 15 amino acids. V lost 5 bases, J lost 4 bases, and 15 bases lay in between. In DNA, the CDR3 is TGTGCCACCAGCGAACTGGACAGAGATTACAATGAGCAGTTCTTC. It yields the protein CATSELDRDYNEQFF.

This clonotype was recorded a few times. The chain couples TRBV7-2 to TRBJ2-7; D possibly uses TRBD1 or TRBD2 (6 bases each). Trimming stripped 6 bases from V and 6 bases from J, with 18 bases between. The germline gives CDR1 SGHTA, CDR2 FQGNSA. The CDR3 totals 14 residues. The CDR3: CASRLGGPAAEQYF. CDR3 DNA sequence: TGTGCCAGCAGGTTGGGGGGCCCCGCCGCCGAGCAGTACTTC. The whole variable domain, remainder taken from reference TRBV7-2 and TRBJ2-7, is GAGVSQSPSNKVTEKGKDVELRCDPISGHTALYWYRQSLGQGLEFLIYFQGNSAPDKSGLPSDRFSAERTGGSVSTLTIQRTQQEDSAVYLCASRLGGPAAEQYFGPGTRLTVT.

As for this clonotype: Sequence at one end of the junction differs from germline and may be a read error. The V call is TRBV20-1, the J call TRBJ2-5; 8 positions agree with TRBD2. This CDR3 has 16 residues. Germline V lookup: CDR1 DFQATT, CDR2 SNEGSKA (reference sequence). The CDR3 sequence is CCAEGAGGGFQETQYF. DNA for the CDR3: TGCTGTGCTGAGGGCGCGGGGGGCGGTTTCCAAGAGACCCAGTACTTC.

This clonotype was recorded many times. The chain joins TRBV7-2 to TRBJ2-7; 7 bases fit TRBD1. Germline loops: CDR1 SGHTA, CDR2 FQGNSA. The CDR3 extends over 17 amino acids. Unmatched junction bases numbered 14, after V lost 4 bases and J lost 2 bases. CDR3 nucleotides: TGTGCCAGCAGCTATTCGTCTGGGACAGTCTTAACCTACGAGCAGTACTTC. It yields the protein CASSYSSGTVLTYEQYF.

This clonotype was seen ten or more times. This chain connects TRBV5-6 to TRBJ2-5; 8 bases line up with TRBD2. CDR3 length: 16 amino acids. Germline V CDR1 and CDR2: SGHDT, YYEEEE. V shed 3 bases and J 4 bases; nucleotides not matched to a gene: 11. The CDR3 bases are TGTGCCAGCAGCTCCTTTCTCGGGGGGGAGGGAGAGACCCAGTACTTC. Translated: CASSSFLGGEGETQYF.

This clonotype occurred many times. The genes are TRBV3-1 and TRBJ2-3; TRBD2 agrees at 10 bases. V lost 6 bases and J lost 3; bases outside the gene matches: 6. The CDR3 covers 15 residues. CDR1 and CDR2 from the germline V gene are LGHDT and YNNKEL (reference sequence). CDR3 region: CASRHSGRRTDTQYF. The CDR3 nucleotides are TGTGCCAGCAGACATAGCGGGAGGAGGACAGATACGCAGTATTTT.